This TCR beta chain was observed in a study of T cells in tuberculosis (dated by TCRdb to the late 2010s). About the study as a whole: The study combined CD1B tetramers and high-throughput TCR immunosequencing to characterize T cells specific for the mycobacterial lipid antigen glucose monomycolate (GMM). With ten people per group, a South African clinical cohort compared IGRA-negative adolescents, IGRA-positive adolescents with latent tuberculosis, and adults with active tuberculosis. PBMC from patients with active tuberculosis were archived either before the start of standard anti-tuberculosis treatment or within 7 days of starting that treatment. Results the study describes overall, beyond this receptor: The smaller NN-distances in active tuberculosis patients were driven in part by shorter CDR3-alpha lengths, while the difference seen for TCR-beta was not statistically significant. Clinical samples were selected based on which cryopreserved specimens were available, and the active tuberculosis cases were adults whereas the controls were adolescents. With the diverse GMM-specific repertoire as input, a classifier achieved approximately 90% accuracy (AUROC 0.7 to 0.95), whereas GEM motif frequencies as input gave approximately 70% accuracy. Compared with IGRA-negative controls, TCR-alpha repertoires from active tuberculosis had smaller mean NN-distances to GMM-specific TCRs, which suggests that these TCRs underwent clonal expansion.

Turning to this clone: Its antigen remains unidentified. No qualities accompany the bases; no much larger clone lies one base away.

The time point label here, explained by the study, means: new active TB diagnosis, blood taken before or within 7 days of starting treatment. Patients with active tuberculosis were defined as newly diagnosed, HIV-seronegative South African adults aged 18 years or older. Confirmation of active tuberculosis was based on positive sputum smear microscopy and/or a positive M. tuberculosis culture. Unsorted cryopreserved PBMC were immunosequenced, covering on average approximately 100,000 T cells per clinical donor. The immunoSEQ multiplex PCR assay was used to generate TCR libraries, with TCR-beta and/or TCR-alpha/delta assays applied to each sample. The amplified TCR libraries were sequenced using the Illumina high-throughput platform. In the authors' own workflow: Clustering and dimensionality reduction relied on pairwise TCRdist distances among GMM-specific receptors from T cells that were either sorted ex vivo or expanded in vitro. The score assigned to each clinical repertoire was mean NN-distance, meaning the average TCRdist to the nearest 10% of tetramer-positive reference sequences. GEM TCR motif frequency was calculated as the fraction of unique TCRs that matched known GEM sequences in V/J usage and CDR3 length. Linear discriminant analysis with leave-one-out cross-validation, implemented in scikit-learn, was used to classify active tuberculosis. Here the immuneACCESS table is served through TCRdb, limited to in-frame sequences with V and J called. Missing clones are a known gap in these copies; in checked studies unresolved V genes cover under half, and the rest lacks a known reason. D and trimming were read from the DNA, whereas the V and J calls and clone size are those reported in that table. The sample records 30,000 or so clones, 90% to 95% of which are singletons. Clones ranked in the top ten supply 7% of the sample.

CDR1 and CDR2 are read off the germline V gene as MNHEY and SVGAGI. The CDR3 sequence holds 14 residues, the cysteine and phenylalanine included. Just CDR3 DNA is preserved here, 42 bases in frame from base 1. The junction carries 20 bases between V and J, which are trimmed by 10 bases and 5 bases respectively. The source material was PBMCs, sampled at tuberculosis diagnosis. The chain is made from TRBV6-5 and TRBJ1-1, with TRBD1 as a weak D call on 5 bases. The TCR was taken from an adult with tuberculosis. Some clones in this sample may be carry-over from other donors' samples. CDR3 reads: CATTPTKTGTEAFF. The bases read TGTGCCACCACTCCGACGAAAACAGGTACTGAAGCTTTCTTT.